A selection of T cell receptor beta chains follows, all from one sample in a study of CD8+ T cells in alopecia areata. The protocol was immunoSEQ multiplex PCR, while the TCRdb copy is restricted to in-frame clones and leaves out a portion. In the table there are over 15,000 clones, 50% to 60% of which are singletons. The input for sequencing was skin, taken at week 4, from a patient treated with tofacitinib. Source of these receptors: a human donor with alopecia areata. Both conserved end residues are part of each CDR3. A D gene is named only where the DNA matches it firmly. Size values are once, few and many counts, or a class for expanded clones, and some rows have none.

abundance: .; d_gene: TRBD1; v_gene: TRBV19; j_gene: TRBJ2-5; CDR3aa: CASSIAPGRQGIRETQYF; CDR3nt: TGTGCCAGTAGTATAGCCCCCGGCAGACAGGGCATAAGGGAGACCCAGTACTTC
abundance: few; d_gene: .; v_gene: TRBV7-9; j_gene: TRBJ1-4; CDR3aa: CASSINTGPTGEKLFF; CDR3nt: TGTGCCAGCAGCATAAATACAGGGCCGACAGGTGAAAAACTGTTTTTT
abundance: .; d_gene: .; v_gene: TRBV20-1; j_gene: TRBJ1-6; CDR3aa: CSASPHSPLHF; CDR3nt: TGCAGTGCTAGCCCCCATTCACCCCTCCACTTT
abundance: .; d_gene: .; v_gene: TRBV6-1; j_gene: TRBJ1-1; CDR3aa: CASSYGGGYTEAFF; CDR3nt: TGTGCCAGCAGTTATGGGGGAGGATACACTGAAGCTTTCTTT
abundance: .; d_gene: .; v_gene: TRBV7-2; j_gene: TRBJ1-4; CDR3aa: CASSTRISNEKLFF; CDR3nt: TGTGCCAGCAGCACCAGGATTTCGAATGAAAAACTGTTTTTT
abundance: .; d_gene: TRBD1; v_gene: TRBV11-2; j_gene: TRBJ1-2; CDR3aa: CASSNRAGQGALEPYYTF; CDR3nt: TGTGCCAGCAGCAATCGGGCTGGACAGGGGGCATTAGAGCCCTACTACACCTTC
abundance: .; d_gene: .; v_gene: TRBV7-2; j_gene: TRBJ2-7; CDR3aa: CASSLKARTYEQYF; CDR3nt: TGTGCCAGCAGCTTAAAGGCACGGACCTACGAGCAGTACTTC
abundance: .; d_gene: .; v_gene: TRBV19; j_gene: TRBJ2-6; CDR3aa: CASRDSPSGANVLTF; CDR3nt: TGTGCCAGTAGGGACAGCCCCTCTGGGGCCAACGTCCTGACTTTC
abundance: .; d_gene: .; v_gene: TRBV7-2; j_gene: TRBJ2-7; CDR3aa: CASSIYTVSASYEQYF; CDR3nt: TGTGCCAGCAGCATTTATACAGTATCCGCCTCCTACGAGCAGTACTTC
abundance: .; d_gene: .; v_gene: TRBV28; j_gene: TRBJ2-3; CDR3aa: CASSPGTHGTDTQYF; CDR3nt: TGTGCCAGCAGTCCCGGGACTCACGGCACAGATACGCAGTATTTT
abundance: .; d_gene: .; v_gene: TRBV7-2; j_gene: TRBJ2-1; CDR3aa: CASSVGPAFGPSSYNEQFF; CDR3nt: TGTGCCAGCAGCGTGGGGCCTGCCTTCGGGCCGAGCTCCTACAATGAGCAGTTCTTC
abundance: .; d_gene: .; v_gene: TRBV5-1; j_gene: TRBJ2-4; CDR3aa: CASTGAGQNIQYF; CDR3nt: TGCGCCAGCACTGGGGCAGGCCAGAACATTCAGTACTTC
abundance: .; d_gene: .; v_gene: TRBV27; j_gene: TRBJ1-1; CDR3aa: CASSFGRLNTEAFF; CDR3nt: TGTGCCAGCAGTTTCGGCAGGCTGAACACTGAAGCTTTCTTT
abundance: .; d_gene: .; v_gene: TRBV5-1; j_gene: TRBJ2-5; CDR3aa: CASSLDRVGQETQYF; CDR3nt: TGCGCCAGCAGCTTGGACAGGGTTGGGCAAGAGACCCAGTACTTC
abundance: .; d_gene: TRBD2; v_gene: TRBV2; j_gene: TRBJ2-1; CDR3aa: CASSERLAEYNEQFF; CDR3nt: TGTGCCAGCAGTGAACGACTAGCGGAATACAATGAGCAGTTCTTC
abundance: once; d_gene: .; v_gene: TRBV12-1; j_gene: TRBJ2-2; CDR3aa: CASSFSGLAGGPGTGELFF; CDR3nt: TGTGCCAGCAGCTTTTCGGGACTAGCGGGGGGGCCGGGCACCGGGGAGCTGTTTTTT
abundance: few; d_gene: .; v_gene: TRBV28; j_gene: TRBJ1-4; CDR3aa: CASSLGFFSTNEKLFF; CDR3nt: TGTGCCAGCAGTTTAGGGTTCTTCTCAACTAATGAAAAACTGTTTTTT
abundance: once; d_gene: .; v_gene: TRBV27; j_gene: TRBJ2-1; CDR3aa: CASSRWGVSYNEQFF; CDR3nt: TGTGCCAGCAGCCGATGGGGGGTTTCCTACAATGAGCAGTTCTTC
abundance: .; d_gene: TRBD2; v_gene: TRBV7-6; j_gene: TRBJ2-3; CDR3aa: CASSLRVSGTTDTQYF; CDR3nt: TGTGCCAGCAGCTTAAGGGTTAGCGGGACCACAGATACGCAGTATTTT
abundance: few; d_gene: TRBD2; v_gene: TRBV4-2; j_gene: TRBJ2-7; CDR3aa: CASSQRRGGYEQYF; CDR3nt: TGTGCCAGCAGCCAACGTCGGGGGGGCTACGAGCAGTACTTC
abundance: few; d_gene: .; v_gene: TRBV4-3; j_gene: TRBJ2-7; CDR3aa: CASSQDLGHEQYF; CDR3nt: TGCGCCAGCAGCCAAGATCTAGGGCACGAGCAGTACTTC
abundance: .; d_gene: .; v_gene: TRBV19; j_gene: TRBJ2-3; CDR3aa: CASSLQGDTQYF; CDR3nt: TGTGCCAGTAGTCTCCAGGGAGATACGCAGTATTTT
abundance: once; d_gene: TRBD2; v_gene: TRBV27; j_gene: TRBJ2-1; CDR3aa: CASSWDYSYNEQFF; CDR3nt: TGTGCCAGCAGTTGGGACTACTCCTACAATGAGCAGTTCTTC